The rows below give T cell receptor beta chains drawn from one sample of a study of blood T cell repertoires in COVID-19. Sequenced by immunoSEQ multiplex PCR; TCRdb stores in-frame clones only, minus some. This table has roughly 200,000 clones, around 86% appearing once. The sample comprised peripheral blood. The receptors here all came from a woman older than 75 with COVID-19, enrolled during active disease. CDR3s include the opening cysteine and the closing phenylalanine or tryptophan. The D gene is left open where the match is weak. Clone size is not always given. Where it is, it says once, few, many or a class for expanded clones.

v_call: TRBV11-1
j_call: TRBJ1-1
clone_size: -
d_call: -
cdr3_aa: CASSLAPRGSSTEAFF
cdr3_nt: TGTGCCAGCAGCTTAGCCCCCCGGGGTTCAAGCACTGAAGCTTTCTTT

v_call: TRBV19
j_call: TRBJ2-1
clone_size: -
d_call: -
cdr3_aa: CASSFRGMGGISYNEQFF
cdr3_nt: TGTGCCAGTAGTTTTAGGGGGATGGGAGGGATCTCCTACAATGAGCAGTTCTTC

v_call: TRBV5-1
j_call: TRBJ1-4
clone_size: -
d_call: -
cdr3_aa: CASSLAAGSRNEKLFF
cdr3_nt: TGCGCCAGCAGCTTGGCCGCCGGGTCAAGGAACGAAAAACTGTTTTTT

v_call: TRBV7-3
j_call: TRBJ2-1
clone_size: -
d_call: TRBD2
cdr3_aa: CASSLQSGGTYNEQFF
cdr3_nt: TGTGCCAGCAGCTTACAAAGCGGGGGGACCTACAATGAGCAGTTCTTC

v_call: TRBV19
j_call: TRBJ2-5
clone_size: -
d_call: TRBD2
cdr3_aa: CASSVGLAVQETQYF
cdr3_nt: TGTGCCAGTAGTGTGGGACTAGCGGTCCAAGAGACCCAGTACTTC

v_call: TRBV7-2
j_call: TRBJ1-5
clone_size: -
d_call: TRBD1
cdr3_aa: CASRSGQGAAQHF
cdr3_nt: TGTGCCAGCAGGTCGGGACAGGGGGCAGCCCAGCATTTT

v_call: TRBV6-5
j_call: TRBJ2-3
clone_size: -
d_call: -
cdr3_aa: CASSPWISDADTQYF
cdr3_nt: TGTGCCAGCAGTCCATGGATCAGCGACGCAGATACGCAGTATTTT

v_call: TRBV18
j_call: TRBJ2-7
clone_size: -
d_call: TRBD1
cdr3_aa: CASSPLPNRGSDEQYF
cdr3_nt: TGTGCCAGCTCACCACTTCCTAACAGGGGTAGCGACGAGCAGTACTTC

v_call: TRBV7-2
j_call: TRBJ2-7
clone_size: once
d_call: -
cdr3_aa: CASSSRQSYEQYF
cdr3_nt: TGTGCCAGCAGCTCCCGACAGTCCTACGAGCAGTACTTC

v_call: TRBV2
j_call: TRBJ2-2
clone_size: -
d_call: -
cdr3_aa: CASSRDWNTGELFF
cdr3_nt: TGTGCCAGCAGTCGGGACTGGAACACCGGGGAGCTGTTTTTT

v_call: TRBV30
j_call: TRBJ2-7
clone_size: -
d_call: -
cdr3_aa: CAWGNGGSEQYF
cdr3_nt: TGTGCCTGGGGGAATGGGGGCAGCGAGCAGTACTTC

v_call: TRBV4-1
j_call: TRBJ1-5
clone_size: once
d_call: -
cdr3_aa: CASSQADQGRNQPQHF
cdr3_nt: TGCGCCAGCAGCCAAGCGGATCAGGGCAGGAATCAGCCCCAGCATTTT

v_call: TRBV6-2/TRBV6-3
j_call: TRBJ2-4
clone_size: -
d_call: -
cdr3_aa: CASSPGQSGRDIQYF
cdr3_nt: TGTGCCAGCAGTCCAGGACAGTCAGGAAGGGACATTCAGTACTTC

v_call: TRBV27
j_call: TRBJ1-1
clone_size: -
d_call: -
cdr3_aa: CASRDLRVNTEAFF
cdr3_nt: TGTGCCAGCAGGGACTTACGGGTGAACACTGAAGCTTTCTTT

v_call: TRBV6-5
j_call: TRBJ1-2
clone_size: few
d_call: -
cdr3_aa: CATGGLRHGYTF
cdr3_nt: TGTGCCACCGGGGGTCTTCGTCATGGCTACACCTTC

v_call: TRBV10-3
j_call: TRBJ2-7
clone_size: -
d_call: TRBD2
cdr3_aa: CAIGGTSSYEQYF
cdr3_nt: TGTGCCATCGGGGGGACTAGCTCCTACGAGCAGTACTTC

v_call: TRBV28
j_call: TRBJ1-2
clone_size: few
d_call: -
cdr3_aa: CASSPSYGYTF
cdr3_nt: TGTGCCAGCAGTCCTTCCTATGGCTACACCTTC

v_call: TRBV7-2
j_call: TRBJ1-3
clone_size: once
d_call: -
cdr3_aa: CASSLGEFFSGNTIYF
cdr3_nt: TGTGCCAGCAGCTTAGGGGAGTTTTTCTCTGGAAACACCATATATTTT

v_call: TRBV11-3
j_call: TRBJ1-2
clone_size: -
d_call: TRBD1
cdr3_aa: CASSRQDPRGLSYGYTF
cdr3_nt: TGTGCCAGCAGCCGCCAAGATCCCAGGGGGTTAAGCTATGGCTACACCTTC

v_call: TRBV7-6
j_call: TRBJ2-3
clone_size: -
d_call: -
cdr3_aa: CASSPRRGNIRGTQYF
cdr3_nt: TGTGCCAGCAGCCCCCGCAGGGGCAATATAAGGGGTACGCAGTATTTT

v_call: TRBV5-1
j_call: TRBJ1-5
clone_size: -
d_call: -
cdr3_aa: CASSLEGDSNQPQHF
cdr3_nt: TGCGCCAGCAGCTTGGAGGGAGATAGCAATCAGCCCCAGCATTTT

v_call: TRBV5-1
j_call: TRBJ1-6
clone_size: -
d_call: -
cdr3_aa: CASSLEGSGSPLHF
cdr3_nt: TGCGCCAGCAGCTTGGAAGGGAGCGGTTCACCCCTCCACTTT

v_call: TRBV5-1
j_call: TRBJ2-7
clone_size: -
d_call: TRBD2
cdr3_aa: CASSFSGRRAYEQYF
cdr3_nt: TGCGCCAGCAGCTTTAGCGGGAGAAGGGCCTACGAGCAGTACTTC

v_call: TRBV5-1
j_call: TRBJ2-1
clone_size: -
d_call: -
cdr3_aa: CASSPGAIGLSRDEQFF
cdr3_nt: TGCGCCAGCAGCCCCGGAGCCATAGGACTATCCAGGGATGAGCAGTTCTTC

v_call: TRBV30
j_call: TRBJ1-1
clone_size: -
d_call: -
cdr3_aa: CAWSTRGGTEAFF
cdr3_nt: TGTGCCTGGAGTACCCGGGGTGGTACTGAAGCTTTCTTT

v_call: TRBV19
j_call: TRBJ2-2
clone_size: -
d_call: -
cdr3_aa: CASTTRSGELFF
cdr3_nt: TGTGCCAGTACCACTCGGAGCGGGGAGCTGTTTTTT

v_call: TRBV5-1
j_call: TRBJ2-4
clone_size: -
d_call: -
cdr3_aa: CASRSGTSGDIQYF
cdr3_nt: TGCGCCAGCAGATCGGGGACCTCGGGGGACATTCAGTACTTC

v_call: TRBV6-5
j_call: TRBJ2-1
clone_size: -
d_call: TRBD1
cdr3_aa: CASSTGTGNHEQFF
cdr3_nt: TGTGCCAGTTCTACCGGGACAGGGAACCATGAGCAGTTCTTC

v_call: TRBV18
j_call: TRBJ2-5
clone_size: -
d_call: TRBD2
cdr3_aa: CASSPPGGGKKTQYF
cdr3_nt: TGTGCCAGCTCACCACCGGGCGGGGGGAAGAAGACCCAGTACTTC

v_call: TRBV14
j_call: TRBJ2-3
clone_size: once
d_call: -
cdr3_aa: CASSQDLRVHTQYF
cdr3_nt: TGTGCCAGCAGCCAAGATCTCCGGGTCCATACGCAGTATTTT

v_call: TRBV5-1
j_call: TRBJ1-1
clone_size: -
d_call: TRBD1
cdr3_aa: CASSLGQGGTEAFF
cdr3_nt: TGCGCCAGCAGCTTGGGACAGGGGGGTACTGAAGCTTTCTTT

v_call: TRBV30
j_call: TRBJ2-2
clone_size: -
d_call: TRBD1
cdr3_aa: CAWSSGGDTGELFF
cdr3_nt: TGTGCCTGGAGTTCAGGGGGAGACACCGGGGAGCTGTTTTTT

v_call: TRBV11-2
j_call: TRBJ2-5
clone_size: -
d_call: TRBD2
cdr3_aa: CASSLSAGGRETQYF
cdr3_nt: TGTGCCAGCAGCCTCTCAGCGGGGGGACGAGAGACCCAGTACTTC

v_call: TRBV6-5
j_call: TRBJ1-1
clone_size: -
d_call: TRBD1
cdr3_aa: CASGRQGELNTEAFF
cdr3_nt: TGTGCCAGCGGAAGACAGGGGGAGCTGAACACTGAAGCTTTCTTT

v_call: TRBV5-1
j_call: TRBJ1-6
clone_size: -
d_call: -
cdr3_aa: CASSFQTAYNSPLHF
cdr3_nt: TGCGCCAGCAGCTTCCAGACAGCTTATAATTCACCCCTCCACTTT

v_call: TRBV6-5
j_call: TRBJ1-2
clone_size: -
d_call: TRBD1
cdr3_aa: CARPPPGTVYGYTF
cdr3_nt: TGTGCCAGGCCGCCCCCCGGGACAGTATATGGCTACACCTTC

v_call: TRBV10-2
j_call: TRBJ2-1
clone_size: -
d_call: -
cdr3_aa: CASSGAREQFF
cdr3_nt: TGCGCCAGCAGTGGAGCACGTGAGCAGTTCTTC

v_call: TRBV5-4
j_call: TRBJ1-6
clone_size: -
d_call: -
cdr3_aa: CASSKTGRGASPLHF
cdr3_nt: TGTGCCAGCAGTAAGACAGGTCGCGGAGCCTCACCCCTCCACTTT

v_call: TRBV5-1
j_call: TRBJ2-1
clone_size: -
d_call: -
cdr3_aa: CASSLVVELSSYNEQFF
cdr3_nt: TGCGCCAGCAGCTTGGTCGTAGAATTGAGCTCCTACAATGAGCAGTTCTTC

v_call: TRBV7-2
j_call: TRBJ2-1
clone_size: -
d_call: TRBD2
cdr3_aa: CASSPKPSGSSEQFF
cdr3_nt: TGTGCCAGCAGCCCCAAACCTAGCGGGAGCTCTGAGCAGTTCTTC

v_call: TRBV27
j_call: TRBJ1-2
clone_size: -
d_call: -
cdr3_aa: CASSGPFGYTF
cdr3_nt: TGTGCCAGCAGTGGCCCTTTTGGCTACACCTTC

v_call: TRBV6-1
j_call: TRBJ2-5
clone_size: -
d_call: TRBD2
cdr3_aa: CASSARTSGGVETQYF
cdr3_nt: TGTGCCAGCAGTGCACGGACTAGCGGGGGGGTTGAGACCCAGTACTTC

v_call: TRBV7-9
j_call: TRBJ1-1
clone_size: few
d_call: TRBD1
cdr3_aa: CASSSGQLNTEAFF
cdr3_nt: TGTGCCAGCAGCTCGGGACAGTTGAACACTGAAGCTTTCTTT

v_call: TRBV19
j_call: TRBJ1-4
clone_size: -
d_call: -
cdr3_aa: CASSNLLSRQTSYEKLFF
cdr3_nt: TGTGCCAGTAGTAACCTCTTGTCGAGACAGACTAGTTATGAAAAACTGTTTTTT

v_call: TRBV5-1
j_call: TRBJ2-3
clone_size: -
d_call: -
cdr3_aa: CASSLGLDVSTDTQYF
cdr3_nt: TGCGCCAGCAGCTTGGGCCTAGACGTGAGCACAGATACGCAGTATTTT

v_call: TRBV6-6
j_call: TRBJ2-1
clone_size: -
d_call: -
cdr3_aa: CASSYSGGGYNEQFF
cdr3_nt: TGTGCCAGCAGTTACTCGGGAGGGGGTTACAATGAGCAGTTCTTC

v_call: TRBV13
j_call: TRBJ2-7
clone_size: -
d_call: TRBD1
cdr3_aa: CASRGQGANSYEQYF
cdr3_nt: TGTGCCAGCAGGGGGCAGGGGGCGAATTCCTACGAGCAGTACTTC

v_call: TRBV5-1
j_call: TRBJ2-1
clone_size: -
d_call: TRBD2
cdr3_aa: CASRELAGGYNEQFF
cdr3_nt: TGCGCCAGCCGAGAACTAGCGGGGGGATACAATGAGCAGTTCTTC

v_call: TRBV7-3
j_call: TRBJ1-3
clone_size: -
d_call: -
cdr3_aa: CASSLKRGWELPERDTIYF
cdr3_nt: TGTGCCAGCAGCTTAAAGCGGGGGTGGGAACTCCCTGAACGTGACACCATATATTTT

v_call: TRBV5-1
j_call: TRBJ1-2
clone_size: -
d_call: TRBD1
cdr3_aa: CASSLEGTGVGYTF
cdr3_nt: TGCGCCAGCAGCTTGGAAGGGACAGGGGTTGGCTACACCTTC

v_call: TRBV9
j_call: TRBJ2-2
clone_size: -
d_call: -
cdr3_aa: CASRGAGNTGELFF
cdr3_nt: TGTGCCAGCCGGGGGGCGGGAAACACCGGGGAGCTGTTTTTT

v_call: TRBV7-8
j_call: TRBJ2-3
clone_size: -
d_call: TRBD1
cdr3_aa: CASSSDRGQDTQYF
cdr3_nt: TGTGCCAGCAGCTCTGATAGGGGGCAAGATACGCAGTATTTT

v_call: TRBV28
j_call: TRBJ1-1
clone_size: once
d_call: TRBD1
cdr3_aa: CASSLPGQGAWDTEAFF
cdr3_nt: TGTGCCAGCAGTTTACCGGGACAGGGGGCCTGGGACACTGAAGCTTTCTTT

v_call: TRBV19
j_call: TRBJ2-2
clone_size: -
d_call: TRBD1
cdr3_aa: CASSIPGQGAGELFF
cdr3_nt: TGTGCCAGTAGTATTCCGGGACAGGGGGCCGGGGAGCTGTTTTTT

v_call: TRBV12-3/TRBV12-4
j_call: TRBJ2-1
clone_size: -
d_call: -
cdr3_aa: CASRLTVVEQFF
cdr3_nt: TGTGCCAGCAGATTGACAGTGGTTGAGCAGTTCTTC

v_call: TRBV7-2
j_call: TRBJ1-2
clone_size: -
d_call: -
cdr3_aa: CASSLAPRGPNYGYTF
cdr3_nt: TGTGCCAGCAGCTTAGCGCCTAGGGGCCCTAACTATGGCTACACCTTC

v_call: TRBV5-1
j_call: TRBJ1-1
clone_size: -
d_call: TRBD1
cdr3_aa: CASSSQGETEAFF
cdr3_nt: TGCGCCAGCAGCTCGCAGGGGGAGACTGAAGCTTTCTTT